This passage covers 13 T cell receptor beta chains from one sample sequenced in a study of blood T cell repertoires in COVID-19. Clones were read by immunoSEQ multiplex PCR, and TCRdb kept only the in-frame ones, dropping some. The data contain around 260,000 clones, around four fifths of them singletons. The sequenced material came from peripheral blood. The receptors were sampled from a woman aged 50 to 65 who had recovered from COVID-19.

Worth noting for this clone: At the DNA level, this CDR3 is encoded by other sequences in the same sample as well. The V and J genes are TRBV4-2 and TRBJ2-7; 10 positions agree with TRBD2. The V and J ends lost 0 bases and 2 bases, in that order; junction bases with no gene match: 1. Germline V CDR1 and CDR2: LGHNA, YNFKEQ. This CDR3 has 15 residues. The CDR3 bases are TGTGCCAGCAGCCAAGAAGCGGGAGGGCCCTACGAGCAGTACTTC. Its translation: CASSQEAGGPYEQYF.

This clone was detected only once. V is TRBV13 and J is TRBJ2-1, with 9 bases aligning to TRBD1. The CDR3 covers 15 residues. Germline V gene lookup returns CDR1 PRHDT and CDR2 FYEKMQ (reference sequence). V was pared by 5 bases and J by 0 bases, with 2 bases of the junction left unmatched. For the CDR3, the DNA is TGTGCCAGCAGCCGGGGACAGGGCTCCTACAATGAGCAGTTCTTC. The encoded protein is CASSRGQGSYNEQFF.

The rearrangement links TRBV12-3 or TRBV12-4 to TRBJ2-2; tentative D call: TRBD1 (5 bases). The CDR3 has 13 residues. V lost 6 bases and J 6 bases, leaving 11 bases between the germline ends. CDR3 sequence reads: CASRGVVSGELFF. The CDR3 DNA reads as TGTGCCAGCAGAGGGGTCGTGTCCGGGGAGCTGTTTTTT.

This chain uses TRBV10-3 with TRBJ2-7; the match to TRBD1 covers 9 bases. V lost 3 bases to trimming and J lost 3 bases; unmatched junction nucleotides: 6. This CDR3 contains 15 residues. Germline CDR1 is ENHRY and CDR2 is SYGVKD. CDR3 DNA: TGTGCCATCAGTGAACAGGGGGCGCGGGTCTACGAGCAGTACTTC. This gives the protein CAISEQGARVYEQYF.

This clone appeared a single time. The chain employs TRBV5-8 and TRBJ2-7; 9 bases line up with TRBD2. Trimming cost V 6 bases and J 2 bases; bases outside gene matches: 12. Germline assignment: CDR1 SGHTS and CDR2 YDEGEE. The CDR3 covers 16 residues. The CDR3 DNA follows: TGTGCCAGCACGGAAGGTCCTAGCGGGAAAACCTACGAGCAGTACTTC. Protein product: CASTEGPSGKTYEQYF.

The CDR3 DNA reads as TGTGCCAGCAGCTTAGCTAGCGGTCTGGTAGCGCAGTATTTT. Protein: CASSLASGLVAQYF. The chain combines TRBV11-2 with TRBJ2-3; 7 bases are a match to TRBD2. Germline V gives CDR1 SGHAT, CDR2 FQNNGV. This CDR3 contains 14 residues. The trim removed 1 base at V and 10 bases at J, leaving 8 bases unmatched.

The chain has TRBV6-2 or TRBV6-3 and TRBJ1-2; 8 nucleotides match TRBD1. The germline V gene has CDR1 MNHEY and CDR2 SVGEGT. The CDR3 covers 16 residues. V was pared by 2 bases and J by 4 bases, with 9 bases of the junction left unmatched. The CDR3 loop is CASSYATRTGTYGYTF. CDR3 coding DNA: TGTGCCAGCAGTTACGCCACCCGGACAGGGACCTATGGCTACACCTTC.

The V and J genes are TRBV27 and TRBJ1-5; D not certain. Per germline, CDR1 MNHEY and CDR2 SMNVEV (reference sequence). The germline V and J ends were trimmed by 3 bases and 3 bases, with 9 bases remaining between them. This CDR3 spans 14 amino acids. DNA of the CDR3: TGTGCCAGCAGTTTTTCAGGCCACAATCAGCCCCAGCATTTT. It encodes CASSFSGHNQPQHF.

Here the CDR3 reads CAISESGRGAGGYTF. The CDR3 nucleotides read TGTGCCATCAGTGAGTCGGGAAGGGGCGCCGGTGGCTACACCTTC. The chain joins TRBV10-3 to TRBJ1-2, with a possible D match to TRBD1 (5 bases). This CDR3 is 15 amino acids long. CDR1 and CDR2 (germline): ENHRY, SYGVKD. V lost 0 bases to trimming and J lost 7 bases, with 15 bases between them.

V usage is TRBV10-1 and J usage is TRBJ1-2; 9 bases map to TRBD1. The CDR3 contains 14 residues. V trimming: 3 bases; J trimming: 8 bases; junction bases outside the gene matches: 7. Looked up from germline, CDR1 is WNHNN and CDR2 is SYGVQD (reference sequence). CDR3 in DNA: TGCGCCAGCAGTGACCGCGGGACAGGGTACGGCTACACCTTC. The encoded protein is CASSDRGTGYGYTF.

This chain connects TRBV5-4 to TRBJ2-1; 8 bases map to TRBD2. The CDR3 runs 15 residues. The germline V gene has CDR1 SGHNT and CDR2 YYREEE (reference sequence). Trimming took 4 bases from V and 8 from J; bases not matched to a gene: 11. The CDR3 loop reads CASSKGREDTHEQFF. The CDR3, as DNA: TGTGCCAGCAGCAAGGGGCGGGAGGATACACATGAGCAGTTCTTC.

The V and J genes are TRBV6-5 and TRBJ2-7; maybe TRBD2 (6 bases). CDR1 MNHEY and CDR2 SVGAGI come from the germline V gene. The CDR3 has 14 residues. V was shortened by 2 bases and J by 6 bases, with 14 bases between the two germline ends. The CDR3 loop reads CASSYPSQGGEQYF. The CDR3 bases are TGTGCCAGCAGTTACCCAAGCCAGGGAGGCGAGCAGTACTTC.

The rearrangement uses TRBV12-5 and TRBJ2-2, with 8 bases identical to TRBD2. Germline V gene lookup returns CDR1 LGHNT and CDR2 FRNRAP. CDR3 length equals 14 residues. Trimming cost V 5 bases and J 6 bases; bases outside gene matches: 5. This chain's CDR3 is CASGSGLAPGELFF. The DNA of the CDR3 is TGTGCTAGTGGTAGCGGACTAGCCCCCGGGGAGCTGTTTTTT.